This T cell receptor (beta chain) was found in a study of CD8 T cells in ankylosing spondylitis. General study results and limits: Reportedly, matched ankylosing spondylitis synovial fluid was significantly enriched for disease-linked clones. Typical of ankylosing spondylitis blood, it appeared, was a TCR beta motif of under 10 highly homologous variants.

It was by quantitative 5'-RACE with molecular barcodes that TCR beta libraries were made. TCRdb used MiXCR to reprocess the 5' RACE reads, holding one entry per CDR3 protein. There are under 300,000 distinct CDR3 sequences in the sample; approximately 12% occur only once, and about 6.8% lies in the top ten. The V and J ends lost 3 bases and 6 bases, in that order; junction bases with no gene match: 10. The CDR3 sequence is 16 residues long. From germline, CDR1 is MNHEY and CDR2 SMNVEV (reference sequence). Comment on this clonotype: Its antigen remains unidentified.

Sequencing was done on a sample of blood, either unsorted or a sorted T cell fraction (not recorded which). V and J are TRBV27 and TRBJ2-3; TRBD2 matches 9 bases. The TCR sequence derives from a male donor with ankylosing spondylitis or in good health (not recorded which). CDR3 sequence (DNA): TGTGCCAGCAGTTTCCGGTGGCGGGAGGGTAGGGATACGCAGTATTTT. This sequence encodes CASSFRWREGRDTQYF.